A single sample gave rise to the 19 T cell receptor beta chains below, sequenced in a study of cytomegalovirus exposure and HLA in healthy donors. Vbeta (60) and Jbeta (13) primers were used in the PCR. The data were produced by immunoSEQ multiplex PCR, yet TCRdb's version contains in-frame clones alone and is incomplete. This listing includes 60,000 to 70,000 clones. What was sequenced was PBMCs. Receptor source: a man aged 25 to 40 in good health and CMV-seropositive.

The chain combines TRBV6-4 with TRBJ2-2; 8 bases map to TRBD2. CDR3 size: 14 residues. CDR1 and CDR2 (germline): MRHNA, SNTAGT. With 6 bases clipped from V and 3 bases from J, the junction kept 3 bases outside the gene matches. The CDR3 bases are TGTGCCAGCAGCGGGGGGGAGGACACCGGGGAGCTGTTTTTT. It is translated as CASSGGEDTGELFF.

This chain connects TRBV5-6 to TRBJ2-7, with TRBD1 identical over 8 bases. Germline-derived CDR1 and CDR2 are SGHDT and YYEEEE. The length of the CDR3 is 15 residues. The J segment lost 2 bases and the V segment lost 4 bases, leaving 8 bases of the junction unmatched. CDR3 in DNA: TGTGCCAGCAGCGGAGGGACAGGATGGACCTACGAGCAGTACTTC. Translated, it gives CASSGGTGWTYEQYF.

The DNA for the CDR3 is TGTGCCAGCAGTTACGGGACTAGCGGGGCCGCCAATGAGCAGTTCTTC. This sequence encodes CASSYGTSGAANEQFF. V is TRBV6-5 and J is TRBJ2-1; 13 nucleotides line up with TRBD2. Germline CDR1 and CDR2: MNHEY and SVGAGI. Losses at the gene ends were 2 bases for V and 6 bases for J; bases not matched to a gene: 4. The CDR3 runs to 16 residues.

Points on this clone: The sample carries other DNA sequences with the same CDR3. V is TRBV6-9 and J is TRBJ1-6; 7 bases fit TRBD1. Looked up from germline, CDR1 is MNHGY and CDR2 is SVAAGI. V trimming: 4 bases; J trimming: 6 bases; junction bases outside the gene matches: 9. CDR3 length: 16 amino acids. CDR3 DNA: TGTGCCAGCAGTTCCTTAGAGGGGGCTGGTAATTCACCCCTCCACTTT. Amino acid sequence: CASSSLEGAGNSPLHF.

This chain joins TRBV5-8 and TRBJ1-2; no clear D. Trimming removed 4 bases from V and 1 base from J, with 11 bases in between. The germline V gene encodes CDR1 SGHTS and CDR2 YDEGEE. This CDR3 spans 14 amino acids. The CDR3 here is CASSREGDNYGYTF. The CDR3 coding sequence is TGTGCCAGCAGCCGGGAAGGTGATAACTATGGCTACACCTTC.

The CDR3 DNA is TGTGCCATCCGCAGGGACAGCTTGCTCTCTGGGGCCAACGTCCTGACTTTC. Its protein is CAIRRDSLLSGANVLTF. This chain links TRBV5-8 with TRBJ2-6, with 7 bases fitting TRBD1. V trimming: 9 bases; J trimming: 0 bases; junction bases outside the gene matches: 12. This CDR3 region has 17 residues. CDR1 is SGHTS and CDR2 is YDEGEE in the germline V gene.

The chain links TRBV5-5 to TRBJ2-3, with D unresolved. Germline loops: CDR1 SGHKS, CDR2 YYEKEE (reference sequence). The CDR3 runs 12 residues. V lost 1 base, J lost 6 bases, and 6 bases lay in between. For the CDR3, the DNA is TGTGCCAGCAGCTTGTCAGCGGATACGCAGTATTTT. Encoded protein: CASSLSADTQYF.

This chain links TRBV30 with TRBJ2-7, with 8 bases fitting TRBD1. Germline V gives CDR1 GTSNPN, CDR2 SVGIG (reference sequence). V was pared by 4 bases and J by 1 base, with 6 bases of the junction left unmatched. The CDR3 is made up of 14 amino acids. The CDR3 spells CAWTEWTGSYEQYF. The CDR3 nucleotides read TGTGCCTGGACCGAATGGACAGGGTCCTACGAGCAGTACTTC.

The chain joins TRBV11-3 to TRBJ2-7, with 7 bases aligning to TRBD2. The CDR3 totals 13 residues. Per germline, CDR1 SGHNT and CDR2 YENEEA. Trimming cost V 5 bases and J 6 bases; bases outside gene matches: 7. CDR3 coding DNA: TGTGCCAGCAGCCTCGGGGGGAGGGGCGAGCAGTACTTC. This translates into CASSLGGRGEQYF.

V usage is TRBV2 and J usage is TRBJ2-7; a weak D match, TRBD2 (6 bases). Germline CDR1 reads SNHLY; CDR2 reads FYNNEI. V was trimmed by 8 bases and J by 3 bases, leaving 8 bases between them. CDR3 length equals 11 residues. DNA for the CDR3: TGTGCCAGCCGGAGGGGCTACGAGCAGTACTTC. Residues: CASRRGYEQYF.

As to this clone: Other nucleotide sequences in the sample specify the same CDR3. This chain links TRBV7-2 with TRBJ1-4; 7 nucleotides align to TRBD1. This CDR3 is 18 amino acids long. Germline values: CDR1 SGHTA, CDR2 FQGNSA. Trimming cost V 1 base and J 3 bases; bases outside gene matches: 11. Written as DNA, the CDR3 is TGTGCCAGCAGCTTAGGTGGCCCAGGGGGAATGGCTAATGAAAAACTGTTTTTT. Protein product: CASSLGGPGGMANEKLFF.

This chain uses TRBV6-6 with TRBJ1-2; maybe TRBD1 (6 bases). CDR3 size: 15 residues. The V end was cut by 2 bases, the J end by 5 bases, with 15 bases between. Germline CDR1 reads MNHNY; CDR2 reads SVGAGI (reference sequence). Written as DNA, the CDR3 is TGTGCCAGCAGTTACCCGGACAGCTTATTGTATGGCTACACCTTC. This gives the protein CASSYPDSLLYGYTF.

For the CDR3, the DNA is TGTGCCAGCAGTCCCTCGGGGACAGAGCAGTACTTC. Its translation is CASSPSGTEQYF. V gene TRBV27 combines with J gene TRBJ2-7; tentative D call: TRBD1 (6 bases). The CDR3 has 12 residues. The V gene lost 5 bases and the J gene lost 7 bases, with 12 bases spanning the gap. Germline-derived CDR1 and CDR2 are MNHEY and SMNVEV (reference sequence).

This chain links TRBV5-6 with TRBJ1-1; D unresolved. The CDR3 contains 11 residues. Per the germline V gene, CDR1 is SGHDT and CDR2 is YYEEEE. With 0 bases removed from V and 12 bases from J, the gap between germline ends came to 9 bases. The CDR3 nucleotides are TGTGCCAGCAGCTTGGGGAGGGCGACTTTCTTT. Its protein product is CASSLGRATFF.

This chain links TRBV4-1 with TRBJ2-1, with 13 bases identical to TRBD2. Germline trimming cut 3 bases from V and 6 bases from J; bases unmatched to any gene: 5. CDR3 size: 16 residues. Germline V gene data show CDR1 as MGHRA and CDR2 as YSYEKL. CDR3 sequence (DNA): TGCGCCAGCAGCCACAAAAGGACTAGCGGGAGCAATGAGCAGTTCTTC. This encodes CASSHKRTSGSNEQFF.

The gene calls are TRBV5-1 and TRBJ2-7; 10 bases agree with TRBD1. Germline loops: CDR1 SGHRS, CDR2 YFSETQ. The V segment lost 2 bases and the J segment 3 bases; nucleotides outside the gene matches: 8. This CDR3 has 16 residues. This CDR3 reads CASSFGSGQGLYEQYF. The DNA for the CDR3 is TGCGCCAGCAGCTTCGGATCGGGACAGGGGCTCTACGAGCAGTACTTC.

CDR3 in DNA: TGCGCCAGCAGCGGGACACTAGCGGGCCAGGGTTACGAGCAGTACTTC. It is translated as CASSGTLAGQGYEQYF. J is TRBJ2-7 and V is TRBV5-1, with 9 bases aligning to TRBD2. The CDR3 is 16 amino acids. Germline CDR1 reads SGHRS; CDR2 reads YFSETQ. Germline trimming cut 4 bases from V and 4 bases from J; bases unmatched to any gene: 12.

Written as DNA, the CDR3 is TGTGCCAGTAGTTGGGTCCGGGACAAAAAGCACGAGCAGTACTTC. Its protein is CASSWVRDKKHEQYF. This chain links TRBV19 with TRBJ2-7; tentative D call: TRBD1 (6 bases). Germline V gene lookup returns CDR1 LNHDA and CDR2 SQIVND (reference sequence). This CDR3 comprises 15 residues. V lost 5 bases and J lost 5, with 19 bases in between.

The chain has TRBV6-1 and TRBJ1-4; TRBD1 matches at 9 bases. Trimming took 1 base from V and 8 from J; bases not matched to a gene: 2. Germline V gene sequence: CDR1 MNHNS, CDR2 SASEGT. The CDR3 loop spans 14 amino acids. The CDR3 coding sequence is TGTGCCAGCAGTGAAGGGACAGGGGACGAAAAACTGTTTTTT. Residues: CASSEGTGDEKLFF.